This TCR beta chain was documented in a study of blood T cell repertoires in COVID-19. V lost 0 bases to trimming and J lost 0 bases, with 6 bases between them. Per germline, CDR1 LGHDT and CDR2 YNNKEL (reference sequence). CDR3 length: 16 amino acids. This clone was picked up a small number of times. The assay was immunoSEQ multiplex PCR, and TCRdb's table has in-frame clones only and misses some. The sample carries about 200,000 clones, roughly 80% recorded once. This receptor was taken from a woman in her sixties or seventies with acute or convalescent COVID-19. Sequencing input: peripheral blood. The chain couples TRBV3-1 (or the pseudogene TRBV3-2) to TRBJ2-6; no firm D call. The CDR3: CASSQDPGSGANVLTF. The CDR3 nucleotides read TGTGCCAGCAGCCAAGATCCAGGCTCTGGGGCCAACGTCCTGACTTTC.